The 3 T cell receptor beta chains presented below share a single source sample, sequenced in a study of blood T cell repertoires in COVID-19. Clones were sequenced by immunoSEQ multiplex PCR, and TCRdb holds only the in-frame ones, with some missing. This sample has roughly 40,000 clones, with roughly 87% found just once. Sequencing input: peripheral blood. All receptors come from a human donor in a cohort sampled during active COVID-19.

This clone was seen only once. The chain has TRBV28 and TRBJ2-1; 15 bases agree with TRBD2. With V trimmed by 4 bases and J by 2 bases, 3 bases remained unmatched. Germline CDR1 is MDHEN and CDR2 is SYDVKM. CDR3 size: 17 residues. The CDR3 DNA reads as TGTGCCAGCAGTTCCCGGACTAGCGGGAGGGCCTACAATGAGCAGTTCTTC. Its protein is CASSSRTSGRAYNEQFF.

The chain links TRBV6-9 to TRBJ1-5, with no clear D. There are 13 residues in the CDR3. Germline assignment: CDR1 MNHGY and CDR2 SVAAGI. V dropped 6 bases and J dropped 2 bases, with 8 bases sitting between them. The CDR3 loop reads CASRCSGNQPQHF. The CDR3 DNA follows: TGTGCCAGCAGGTGTTCGGGCAATCAGCCCCAGCATTTT.

This clone was seen only a few times. V is TRBV6-2 or TRBV6-3 and J is TRBJ2-7; tentatively, D is TRBD2 (5 bases). Germline V CDR1 and CDR2: MNHEY, SVGEGT. The CDR3 is made up of 15 amino acids. Trimming removed 2 bases at V and 3 bases at J, with 14 bases between. The CDR3 DNA follows: TGTGCCAGCAGTTACGGAGGTGACTACTTCTACGAGCAGTACTTC. The encoded protein is CASSYGGDYFYEQYF.